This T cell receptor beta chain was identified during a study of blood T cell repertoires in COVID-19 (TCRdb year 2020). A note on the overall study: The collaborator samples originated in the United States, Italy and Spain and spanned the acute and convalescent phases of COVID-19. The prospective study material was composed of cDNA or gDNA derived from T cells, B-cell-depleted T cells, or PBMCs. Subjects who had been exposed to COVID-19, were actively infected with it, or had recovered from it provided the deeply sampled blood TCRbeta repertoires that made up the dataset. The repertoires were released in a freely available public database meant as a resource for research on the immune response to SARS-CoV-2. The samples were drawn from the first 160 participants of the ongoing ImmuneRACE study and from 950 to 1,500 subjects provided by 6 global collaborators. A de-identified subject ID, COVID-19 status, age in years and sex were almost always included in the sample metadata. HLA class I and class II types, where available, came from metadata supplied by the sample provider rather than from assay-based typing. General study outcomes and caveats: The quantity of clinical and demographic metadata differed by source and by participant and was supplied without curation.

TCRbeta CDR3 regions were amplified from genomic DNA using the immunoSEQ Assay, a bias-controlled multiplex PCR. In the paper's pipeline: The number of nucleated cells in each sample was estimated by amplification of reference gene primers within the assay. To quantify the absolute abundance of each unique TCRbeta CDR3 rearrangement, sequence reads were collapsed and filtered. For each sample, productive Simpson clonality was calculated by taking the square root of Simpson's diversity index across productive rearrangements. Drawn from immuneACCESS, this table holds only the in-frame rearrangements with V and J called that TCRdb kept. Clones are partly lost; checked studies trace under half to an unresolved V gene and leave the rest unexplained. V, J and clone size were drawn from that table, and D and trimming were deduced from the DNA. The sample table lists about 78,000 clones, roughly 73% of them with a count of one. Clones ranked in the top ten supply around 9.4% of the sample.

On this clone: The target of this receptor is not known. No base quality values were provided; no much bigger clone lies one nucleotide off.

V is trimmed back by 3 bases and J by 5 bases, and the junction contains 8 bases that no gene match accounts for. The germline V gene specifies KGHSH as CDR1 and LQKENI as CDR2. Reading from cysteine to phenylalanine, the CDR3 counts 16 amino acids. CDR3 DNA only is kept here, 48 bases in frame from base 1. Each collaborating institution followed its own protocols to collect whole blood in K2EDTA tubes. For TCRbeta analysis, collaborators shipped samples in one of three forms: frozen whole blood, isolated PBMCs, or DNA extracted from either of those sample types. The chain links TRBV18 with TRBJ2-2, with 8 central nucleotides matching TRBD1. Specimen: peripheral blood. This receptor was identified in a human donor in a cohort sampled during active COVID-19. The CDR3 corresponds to CASSPAPGGETGELFF. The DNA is TGTGCCAGCTCACCGGCGCCAGGGGGCGAGACCGGGGAGCTGTTTTTT.